The T cell receptor beta chain described here comes from a study of cytomegalovirus exposure and HLA in healthy donors. Whole-study findings and limits: Most TCR beta V segments were productive about 90% or about 30% of the time in an earlier analysis. Follow-up analysis later connected one missense variant in DCLRE1C with trimming of TCR beta V- and J-genes. Association with HLA alleles at 0.05 false discovery rate was found for roughly 17,000 TCR beta sequences in a later analysis.

The CDR3 is 15 residues long. The V segment lost 3 bases and the J segment 0 bases; nucleotides outside the gene matches: 5. In germline, CDR1 is SGHRS, CDR2 YFSETQ. Concerning this clone: What it recognizes is unknown.

The PCR made use of 60 Vbeta and 13 Jbeta primers. Some clones are missing from TCRdb's copy, which holds only in-frame ones; the method was immunoSEQ multiplex PCR. The sample records around 200,000 clones, 70% being singletons. This rearrangement joins TRBV5-1 to TRBJ2-5, with TRBD1 matching over 7 bases. The clonotype originates from a man aged 35-49 years in good health and CMV-seropositive. Sequenced material: PBMCs. CDR3 DNA sequence: TGCGCCAGCAGCTCCGCGACAGGGTACCAAGAGACCCAGTACTTC. Translating it yields CASSSATGYQETQYF.